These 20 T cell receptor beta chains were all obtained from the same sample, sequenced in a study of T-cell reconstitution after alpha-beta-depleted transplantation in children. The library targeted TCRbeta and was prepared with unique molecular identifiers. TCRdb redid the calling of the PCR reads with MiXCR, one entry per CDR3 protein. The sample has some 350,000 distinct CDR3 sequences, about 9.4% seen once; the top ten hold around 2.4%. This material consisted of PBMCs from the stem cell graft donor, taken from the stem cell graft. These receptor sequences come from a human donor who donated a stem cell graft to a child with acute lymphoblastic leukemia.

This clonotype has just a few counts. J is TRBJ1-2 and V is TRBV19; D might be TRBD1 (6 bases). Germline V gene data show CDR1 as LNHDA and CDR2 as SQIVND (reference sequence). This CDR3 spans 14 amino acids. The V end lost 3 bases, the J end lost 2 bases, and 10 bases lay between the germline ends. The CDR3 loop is CASSIQGPNYGYTF. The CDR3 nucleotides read TGTGCCAGTAGTATCCAGGGGCCCAACTATGGCTACACCTTC.

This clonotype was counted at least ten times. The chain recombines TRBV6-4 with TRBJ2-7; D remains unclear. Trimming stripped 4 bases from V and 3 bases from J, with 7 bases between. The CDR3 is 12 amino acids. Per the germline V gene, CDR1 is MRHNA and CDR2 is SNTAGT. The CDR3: CASSASSYEQYF. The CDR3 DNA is TGTGCCAGCAGTGCCTCAAGCTACGAGCAGTACTTC.

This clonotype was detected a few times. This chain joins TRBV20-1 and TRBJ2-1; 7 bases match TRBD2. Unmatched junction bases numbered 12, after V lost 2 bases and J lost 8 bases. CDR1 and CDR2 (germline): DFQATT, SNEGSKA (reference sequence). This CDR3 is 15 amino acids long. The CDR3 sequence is CSARSREFNEDEQFF. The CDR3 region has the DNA TGCAGTGCTAGATCGCGGGAGTTCAACGAGGATGAGCAGTTCTTC.

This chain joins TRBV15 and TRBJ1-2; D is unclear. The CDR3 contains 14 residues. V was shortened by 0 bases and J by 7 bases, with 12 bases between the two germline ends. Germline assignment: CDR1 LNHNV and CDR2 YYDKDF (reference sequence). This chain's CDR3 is CATSRDSSGSGYTF. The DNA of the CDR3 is TGTGCCACCAGCAGAGATAGTAGTGGAAGTGGCTACACCTTC.

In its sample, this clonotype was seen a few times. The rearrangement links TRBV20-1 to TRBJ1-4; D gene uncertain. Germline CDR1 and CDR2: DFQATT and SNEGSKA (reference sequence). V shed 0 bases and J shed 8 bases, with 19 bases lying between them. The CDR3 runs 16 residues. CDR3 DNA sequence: TGCAGTGCTAGAGATCAGCGTGGACTGGTGGGAGAAAAACTGTTTTTT. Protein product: CSARDQRGLVGEKLFF.

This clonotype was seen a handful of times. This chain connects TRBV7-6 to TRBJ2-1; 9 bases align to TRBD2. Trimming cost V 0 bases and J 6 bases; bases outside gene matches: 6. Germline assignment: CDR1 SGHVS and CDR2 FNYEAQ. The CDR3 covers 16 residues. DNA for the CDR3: TGTGCCAGCAGCTTAGCTAACGCGGGAGGGTCCAATGAGCAGTTCTTC. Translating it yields CASSLANAGGSNEQFF.

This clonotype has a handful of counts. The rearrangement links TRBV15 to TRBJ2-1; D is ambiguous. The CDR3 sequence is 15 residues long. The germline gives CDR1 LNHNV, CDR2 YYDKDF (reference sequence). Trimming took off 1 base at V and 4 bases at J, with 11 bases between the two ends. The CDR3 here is CATSRVVGPYNEQFF. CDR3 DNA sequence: TGTGCCACCAGCAGAGTGGTAGGCCCTTACAATGAGCAGTTCTTC.

The DNA for the CDR3 is TGTGCCACCAGTGAAAGGACAGGGAGAGGATGGGAGCAGTACTTC. This encodes CATSERTGRGWEQYF. V usage is TRBV24-1 and J usage is TRBJ2-7; TRBD1 aligns across 8 bases. Unmatched junction bases numbered 11, after V lost 4 bases and J lost 7 bases. This CDR3 is built from 15 residues. From germline, CDR1 is KGHDR and CDR2 SFDVKD.

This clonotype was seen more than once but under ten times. The CDR3 spells CASSDLAGPGETQYF. CDR3 in DNA: TGTGCCAGCAGTGACCTAGCGGGGCCCGGAGAGACCCAGTACTTC. The chain is built from TRBV6-1 and TRBJ2-5; 9 bases are a match to TRBD2. This CDR3 spans 15 amino acids. CDR1 and CDR2 (germline): MNHNS, SASEGT. The junction had 6 bases not matched to a gene; V was cut back by 3 bases and J by 4 bases.

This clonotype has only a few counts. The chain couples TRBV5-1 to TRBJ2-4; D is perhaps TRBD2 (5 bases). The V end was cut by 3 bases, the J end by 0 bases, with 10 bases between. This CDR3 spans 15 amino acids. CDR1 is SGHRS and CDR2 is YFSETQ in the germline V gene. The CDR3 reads CASSSEAVAKNIQYF. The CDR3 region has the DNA TGCGCCAGCAGCTCGGAAGCGGTAGCCAAAAACATTCAGTACTTC.

CDR3 in DNA: TGTGCCATCGGCCCGGGGCTGCGGGAGCAGTACTTC. Encoded protein: CAIGPGLREQYF. This sequence joins TRBV4-2 and TRBJ2-7, with D possibly being TRBD1 or TRBD2 (5 bases each). There are 12 residues in the CDR3. V lost 10 bases and J lost 7, with 17 bases in between. CDR1 and CDR2 from the germline V gene are LGHNA and YNFKEQ.

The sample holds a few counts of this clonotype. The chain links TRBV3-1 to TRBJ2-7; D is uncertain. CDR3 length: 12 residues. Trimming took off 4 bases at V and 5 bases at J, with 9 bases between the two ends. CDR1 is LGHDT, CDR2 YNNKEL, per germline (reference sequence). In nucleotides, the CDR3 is TGTGCCAGCAGCCCCGCGATCGACGAGCAGTACTTC. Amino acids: CASSPAIDEQYF.

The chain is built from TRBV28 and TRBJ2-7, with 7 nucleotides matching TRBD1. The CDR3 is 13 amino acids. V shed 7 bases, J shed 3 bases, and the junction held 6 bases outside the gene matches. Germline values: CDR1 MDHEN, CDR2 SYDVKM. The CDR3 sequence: CASMTGSGYEQYF. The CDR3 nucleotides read TGTGCCAGCATGACAGGGTCTGGCTACGAGCAGTACTTC.

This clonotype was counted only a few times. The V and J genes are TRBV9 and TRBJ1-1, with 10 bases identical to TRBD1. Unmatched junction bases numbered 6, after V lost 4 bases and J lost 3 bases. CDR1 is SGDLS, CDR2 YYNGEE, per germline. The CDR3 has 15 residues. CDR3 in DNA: TGTGCCAGCAGCTCCCGGGACAGGGGCGACACTGAAGCTTTCTTT. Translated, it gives CASSSRDRGDTEAFF.

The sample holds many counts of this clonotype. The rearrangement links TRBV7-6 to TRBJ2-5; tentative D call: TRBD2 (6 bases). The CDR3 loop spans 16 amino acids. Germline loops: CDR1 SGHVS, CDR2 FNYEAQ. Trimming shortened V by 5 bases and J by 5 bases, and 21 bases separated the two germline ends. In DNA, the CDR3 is TGTGCCAGCAGCCCCGGGACTCTTCCTATGGGCGAGACCCAGTACTTC. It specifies CASSPGTLPMGETQYF.

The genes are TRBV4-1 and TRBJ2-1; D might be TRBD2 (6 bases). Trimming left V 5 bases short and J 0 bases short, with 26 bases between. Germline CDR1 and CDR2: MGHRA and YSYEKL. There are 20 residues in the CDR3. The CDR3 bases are TGCGCCAGCAGCACCCTTGGGGCCGTCACTAGCAGGAGCTCCTACAATGAGCAGTTCTTC. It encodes CASSTLGAVTSRSSYNEQFF.

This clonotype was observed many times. The CDR3 sequence is CATSDLRKPGELFF. CDR3 DNA: TGTGCCACCAGTGATTTAAGAAAGCCCGGGGAGCTGTTTTTT. The chain has TRBV24-1 and TRBJ2-2; D gene unclear. The CDR3 runs to 14 residues. The V end was cut by 1 base, the J end by 6 bases, with 8 bases between. Germline V CDR1 and CDR2: KGHDR, SFDVKD.

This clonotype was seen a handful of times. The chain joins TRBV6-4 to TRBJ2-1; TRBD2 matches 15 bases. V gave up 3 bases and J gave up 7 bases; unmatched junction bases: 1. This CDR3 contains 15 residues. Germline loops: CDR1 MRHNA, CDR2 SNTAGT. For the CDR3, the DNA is TGTGCCAGCAGTGATGGGACTAGCGGGAGGAATGAGCAGTTCTTC. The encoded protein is CASSDGTSGRNEQFF.

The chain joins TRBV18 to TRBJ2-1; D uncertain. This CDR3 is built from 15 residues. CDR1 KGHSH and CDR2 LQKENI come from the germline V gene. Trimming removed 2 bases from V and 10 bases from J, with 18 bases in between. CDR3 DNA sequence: TGTGCCAGCTCACCAAGTGTGTGGGCCTATGGGGAGCAGTTCTTC. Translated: CASSPSVWAYGEQFF.

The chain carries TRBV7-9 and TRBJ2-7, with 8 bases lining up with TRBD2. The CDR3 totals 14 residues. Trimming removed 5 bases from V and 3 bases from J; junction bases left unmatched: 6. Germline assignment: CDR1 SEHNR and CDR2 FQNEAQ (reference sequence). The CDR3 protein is CASSGALAGYEQYF. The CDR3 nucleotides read TGTGCCAGCAGCGGGGCCCTAGCGGGCTACGAGCAGTACTTC.